This T cell receptor (beta chain) was sequenced in a study of cytomegalovirus exposure and HLA in healthy donors. Study findings and constraints: Productive status was seen about 90% or about 30% of the time for most TCR beta V segments in an earlier analysis. The listing of some 170 TCR beta chains classed them as cytomegalovirus-associated. Within the data, a cluster of highly shared sequence variants was likely a sequencing artifact. Generally TCR sequences proved uncommon, though certain public TCRs appeared in numerous donors.

The PCR made use of 60 Vbeta and 13 Jbeta primers. The protocol was immunoSEQ multiplex PCR, while the TCRdb copy is restricted to in-frame clones and leaves out a portion. The data show a few hundred thousand clones, just over 75% seen once. With 4 bases clipped from V and 2 bases from J, the junction kept 5 bases outside the gene matches. The germline V gene encodes CDR1 SGHRS and CDR2 YFSETQ. The CDR3 contains 14 residues. As to this clone: As yet, its antigen is unknown.

What was sequenced was PBMCs. This clonotype originated in a woman aged 55-70 years in good health and CMV-seropositive. The genes are TRBV5-1 and TRBJ1-2; TRBD1 matches at 7 bases. The chain's CDR3 is CASSRGPTNYGYTF. CDR3 DNA sequence: TGCGCCAGCAGCAGGGGGCCCACGAACTATGGCTACACCTTC.